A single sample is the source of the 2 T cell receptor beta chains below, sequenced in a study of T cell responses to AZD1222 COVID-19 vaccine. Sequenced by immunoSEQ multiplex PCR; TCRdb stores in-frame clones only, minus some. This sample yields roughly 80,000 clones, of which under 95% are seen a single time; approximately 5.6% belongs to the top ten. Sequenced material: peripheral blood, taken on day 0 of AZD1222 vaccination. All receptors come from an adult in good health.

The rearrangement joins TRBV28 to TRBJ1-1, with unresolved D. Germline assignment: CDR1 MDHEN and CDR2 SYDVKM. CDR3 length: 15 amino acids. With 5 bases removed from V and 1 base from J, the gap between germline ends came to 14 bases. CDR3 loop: CASSVPRTGNTEAFF. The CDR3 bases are TGTGCCAGCAGTGTCCCTCGGACGGGGAACACTGAAGCTTTCTTT.

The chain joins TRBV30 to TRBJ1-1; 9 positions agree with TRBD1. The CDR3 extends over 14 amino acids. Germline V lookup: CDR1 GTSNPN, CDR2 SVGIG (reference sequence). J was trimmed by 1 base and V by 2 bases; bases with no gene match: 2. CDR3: CAWSMTGGNTEAFF. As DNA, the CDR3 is TGTGCCTGGAGTATGACAGGGGGGAACACTGAAGCTTTCTTT.